A single sample gave rise to the 26 T cell receptor beta chains below, sequenced in a study of Ad26.COV2.S vaccination and SARS-CoV-2 variants. Profiled with immunoSEQ multiplex PCR; TCRdb holds only in-frame clones, not every one. The repertoire has 300,000 to 350,000 clones, 70% to 90% of them found once; the top ten carry approximately 2.2%. Treatment described: roughly 20 received Ad26.COV2.S at low or high dose, single or two shots; about 5 received placebo; per-sample allocation not given. Each sample was drawn 63 days after the first injection (of vaccine or placebo). The sample here was peripheral blood, taken in a trial of Ad26.COV2.S vaccine versus placebo. The receptors come from a person between 18 and 59 years old who received the Ad26.COV2.S COVID-19 vaccine or a placebo.

The chain employs TRBV5-1 and TRBJ1-1; D perhaps matches TRBD1 (6 bases). Deletions cut 0 bases from V and 2 bases from J, with 11 bases between. CDR1 SGHRS and CDR2 YFSETQ come from the germline V gene. This CDR3 has 15 amino acids. The CDR3 region is CASSLEAGVNTEAFF. The DNA for the CDR3 is TGCGCCAGCAGCTTGGAGGCAGGGGTCAACACTGAAGCTTTCTTT.

The chain recombines TRBV28 with TRBJ1-2; perhaps TRBD1 as D (5 bases). This CDR3 contains 14 residues. Germline values: CDR1 MDHEN, CDR2 SYDVKM. Between the trimmed V and J ends, which lost 4 bases and 8 bases, there was a span of 17 bases. This chain's CDR3 is CASSSPGDSTGYTF. The CDR3 region has the DNA TGTGCCAGCAGTTCCCCTGGGGACTCAACCGGCTACACCTTC.

The chain joins TRBV18 to TRBJ1-5, with a tentative D call TRBD1 (5 bases). The germline V and J ends were trimmed by 0 bases and 4 bases, with 7 bases remaining between them. The CDR3 loop spans 14 amino acids. Per the germline V gene, CDR1 is KGHSH and CDR2 is LQKENI. The CDR3 coding sequence is TGTGCCAGCTCACCACCGGGACGAAATCAGCCCCAGCATTTT. Protein product: CASSPPGRNQPQHF.

The rearrangement links TRBV5-5 to TRBJ1-6; D gene unclear. CDR1 and CDR2 from the germline V gene are SGHKS and YYEKEE (reference sequence). With 0 bases removed from V and 7 bases from J, the gap between germline ends came to 17 bases. This CDR3 contains 17 residues. Here the CDR3 DNA reads TGTGCCAGCAGCTTGGACACCCATGTGGGTGCAAATTCACCCCTCCACTTT. Translation: CASSLDTHVGANSPLHF.

A note on this clone: Other DNA sequences in the same sample also yield this CDR3. The rearrangement uses TRBV29-1 and TRBJ1-2, with TRBD1 identical over 7 bases. From germline, CDR1 is SQVTM and CDR2 ANQGSEA. The CDR3 consists of 11 residues. The V and J ends lost 3 bases and 6 bases, in that order; junction bases with no gene match: 1. The CDR3 region is CSVDRGDGYTF. The CDR3 bases are TGCAGCGTTGACAGGGGGGATGGCTACACCTTC.

This clone has a handful of counts. This chain joins TRBV2 and TRBJ2-2; no reliable D call. CDR1 is SNHLY, CDR2 FYNNEI, per germline. The CDR3 runs to 13 residues. Between the trimmed V and J ends, which lost 8 bases and 6 bases, there was a span of 13 bases. The CDR3 loop is CASHYVGAGELFF. The CDR3 DNA sequence: TGTGCCAGCCACTATGTCGGCGCCGGGGAGCTGTTTTTT.

This chain joins TRBV12-5 and TRBJ2-1, with 13 positions matching TRBD2. Per the germline V gene, CDR1 is LGHNT and CDR2 is FRNRAP. There are 16 residues in the CDR3. Trimming cost V 6 bases and J 8 bases; bases outside gene matches: 10. DNA of the CDR3: TGTGCTAGTGGCCAGGGTGGACTAGCGGGGGCATATGAGCAGTTCTTC. It yields the protein CASGQGGLAGAYEQFF. Full variable domain (outside the CDR3, taken from reference TRBV12-5 and TRBJ2-1): DARVTQTPRHKVTEMGQEVTMRCQPILGHNTVFWYRQTMMQGLELLAYFRNRAPLDDSGMPKDRFSAEMPDATLATLKIQPSEPRDSAVYFCASGQGGLAGAYEQFFGPGTRLTVL.

This clone has more than one count but fewer than ten. The gene calls are TRBV6-1 and TRBJ1-6; 7 nucleotides agree with TRBD1. The V segment lost 4 bases and the J segment 9 bases; nucleotides outside the gene matches: 12. Germline V gene data show CDR1 as MNHNS and CDR2 as SASEGT. There are 16 residues in the CDR3. The CDR3 region has the DNA TGTGCCAGCAGTGCTCGACTCCGGGACAGCGGTTCACCCCTCCACTTT. Amino acids: CASSARLRDSGSPLHF.

The chain links TRBV6-5 to TRBJ2-1; unclear D gene. The CDR3 consists of 11 residues. Between the trimmed V and J ends, which lost 4 bases and 6 bases, there was a span of 4 bases. In germline, CDR1 is MNHEY, CDR2 SVGAGI. The CDR3 loop is CASSSANEQFF. For the CDR3, the DNA is TGTGCCAGCAGTTCCGCCAATGAGCAGTTCTTC.

The rearrangement joins TRBV30 to TRBJ1-6; D gene uncertain. Germline CDR1 GTSNPN, CDR2 SVGIG (reference sequence). The CDR3 is 15 residues long. The V end lost 3 bases, the J end lost 7 bases, and 16 bases lay between the germline ends. This CDR3 reads CAWRAQATINSPLHF. The CDR3 DNA sequence: TGTGCCTGGAGGGCGCAGGCCACGATCAATTCACCCCTCCACTTT.

There are a few counts of this clone. The chain combines TRBV9 with TRBJ2-2; D remains unclear. This CDR3 has 15 amino acids. Germline V CDR1 and CDR2: SGDLS, YYNGEE. Trimming shortened V by 3 bases and J by 4 bases, and 13 bases separated the two germline ends. CDR3 sequence (DNA): TGTGCCAGCAGCGGGCGGTCGGGTTCCACCGGGGAGCTGTTTTTT. It yields the protein CASSGRSGSTGELFF.

This rearrangement joins TRBV7-9 to TRBJ1-5, with D maybe TRBD1 (5 bases). V was cut by 5 bases and J by 4 bases, with 15 bases left in between. CDR3 length: 15 amino acids. The germline V gene encodes CDR1 SEHNR and CDR2 FQNEAQ (reference sequence). The DNA of the CDR3 is TGTGCCAGCAGCCAGACAATGGGGGGGAATCAGCCCCAGCATTTT. Protein: CASSQTMGGNQPQHF.

This clone has just a few counts. The chain carries TRBV4-2 and TRBJ2-7, with 12 nucleotides matching TRBD1. Germline lookup yields CDR1 LGHNA and CDR2 YNFKEQ. There are 15 residues in the CDR3. Unmatched junction bases numbered 4, after V lost 0 bases and J lost 7 bases. CDR3: CASSQEGQGAFEQYF. The CDR3 region has the DNA TGTGCCAGCAGCCAAGAGGGACAGGGGGCTTTTGAGCAGTACTTC.

The chain recombines TRBV3-1 (or the pseudogene TRBV3-2) with TRBJ2-7; D is unresolved. V was trimmed by 0 bases and J by 3 bases, leaving 9 bases between them. CDR3 size: 14 residues. Germline CDR1 is LGHDT and CDR2 is YNNKEL (reference sequence). The CDR3 is CASSQEGSRYEQYF. The CDR3 DNA reads TGTGCCAGCAGCCAAGAAGGCTCCCGCTACGAGCAGTACTTC.

This chain's CDR3 is CSVGAGRGGSTDTQYF. The CDR3 coding sequence is TGCAGCGTTGGAGCTGGACGGGGGGGTTCCACAGATACGCAGTATTTT. The V and J genes are TRBV29-1 and TRBJ2-3; TRBD2 aligns across 8 bases. This CDR3 is built from 16 residues. Germline V gene lookup returns CDR1 SQVTM and CDR2 ANQGSEA. The V segment lost 4 bases and the J segment 2 bases; nucleotides outside the gene matches: 11.

The chain uses TRBV12-3 or TRBV12-4 and TRBJ1-1; D is unresolved. CDR3 length: 13 amino acids. The V gene lost 5 bases and the J gene lost 1 base, with 8 bases spanning the gap. CDR3 loop: CASSANENTEAFF. Written as DNA, the CDR3 is TGTGCCAGCAGTGCTAATGAGAACACTGAAGCTTTCTTT.

A few counts support this clone. The rearrangement joins TRBV12-3 or TRBV12-4 to TRBJ1-2; no clear D. The CDR3 is 13 amino acids. Trimming took 6 bases from V and 3 from J, leaving 11 bases between them. The CDR3 DNA sequence: TGTGCCAGCAGCCCCGAGAGGGACTATGGCTACACCTTC. As protein: CASSPERDYGYTF.

A word on this clone: This sequence may be a read error, since a much larger clone differs from it by one base. Other DNA sequences of this sample code for an identical CDR3. The chain recombines TRBV5-6 with TRBJ1-2, with TRBD1 identical over 12 bases. Trimming took 4 bases from V and 8 from J; bases not matched to a gene: 6. The CDR3 covers 14 residues. From germline, CDR1 is SGHDT and CDR2 YYEEEE. CDR3 DNA: TGTGCCAGCAGCCCGGGACAGGGGGCGGGCGGCTACACCTTC. Its protein is CASSPGQGAGGYTF.

In its sample, this clone was seen a few times. The chain is built from TRBV6-5 and TRBJ2-2; TRBD1 matches at 9 bases. The CDR3 has 13 residues. Unmatched junction bases numbered 1, after V lost 6 bases and J lost 5 bases. The germline CDR1 and CDR2 sequences are MNHEY and SVGAGI. The CDR3 region is CASSGTGTGELFF. CDR3 DNA: TGTGCCAGCAGCGGGACAGGGACCGGGGAGCTGTTTTTT.

The V gene is TRBV10-1, the J gene TRBJ2-2; D uncertain. Trimming left V 8 bases short and J 0 bases short, with 7 bases between. Per the germline V gene, CDR1 is WNHNN and CDR2 is SYGVQD (reference sequence). This CDR3 has 13 amino acids. This CDR3 reads CASRTANTGELFF. The CDR3 coding sequence is TGCGCCAGCCGGACGGCGAACACCGGGGAGCTGTTTTTT.

The chain uses TRBV6-5 and TRBJ2-7; D uncertain. V gave up 5 bases and J gave up 3 bases, with 5 bases separating them. Germline CDR1 is MNHEY and CDR2 is SVGAGI. The CDR3 has 11 amino acids. Here the CDR3 reads CASSNLYEQYF. CDR3 coding DNA: TGTGCCAGCAGTAATCTCTACGAGCAGTACTTC.

The chain recombines TRBV9 with TRBJ1-3; D call uncertain. Between the trimmed V and J ends, which lost 4 bases and 1 base, there was a span of 12 bases. Germline assignment: CDR1 SGDLS and CDR2 YYNGEE. CDR3 length equals 15 residues. As DNA, the CDR3 is TGTGCCAGCAGCACCCGGGCCTTATCTGGAAACACCATATATTTT. It translates to CASSTRALSGNTIYF.

J is TRBJ1-6 and V is TRBV19; 7 nucleotides match TRBD1. The CDR3 consists of 16 residues. The V segment lost 0 bases and the J segment 5 bases; nucleotides outside the gene matches: 4. CDR1 and CDR2 (germline): LNHDA, SQIVND (reference sequence). CDR3 DNA: TGTGCCAGTAGTATAGACGGGACAGAGAATAATTCACCCCTCCACTTT. Residues: CASSIDGTENNSPLHF.

V and J are TRBV11-2 and TRBJ2-3; a weak D match, TRBD1 (6 bases). The CDR3 is made up of 17 amino acids. V was pared by 8 bases and J by 0 bases, with 21 bases between. The germline V gene has CDR1 SGHAT and CDR2 FQNNGV. The CDR3: CASFQGHRETSTDTQYF. CDR3 bases: TGTGCCAGCTTCCAGGGACACCGTGAAACCAGCACAGATACGCAGTATTTT.

Worth noting for this clone: The junction differs from germline at one of its ends, possibly a read error. The chain is built from TRBV24-1 and TRBJ2-6, with a possible D match to TRBD2 (5 bases). Germline loops: CDR1 KGHDR, CDR2 SFDVKD. The CDR3 totals 16 residues. Written as DNA, the CDR3 is TGTGCCGCCAGTGGCCCGAGGGTCTCTGGGGCCAACGTCCTGACTTTC. It codes for CAASGPRVSGANVLTF.

This rearrangement joins TRBV5-6 to TRBJ2-3, with D maybe TRBD2 (6 bases). Germline CDR1 and CDR2: SGHDT and YYEEEE. This CDR3 contains 18 residues. The germline V and J ends were trimmed by 3 bases and 2 bases, with 22 bases remaining between them. CDR3 sequence (DNA): TGTGCCAGCAGCTACACCCGCTCCTCCGGGGGAACCACAGATACGCAGTATTTT. Translated: CASSYTRSSGGTTDTQYF.